Below are 5 T cell receptor beta chains sequenced from a single sample in a study of blood T cell repertoires in COVID-19. Sequencing was performed with immunoSEQ multiplex PCR; in TCRdb, only in-frame clones are kept and a portion is missing. The table lists approximately 76,000 clones, 65% to 90% of them singletons. The sample taken for sequencing was peripheral blood. The source is a woman aged 55-70 years with acute or convalescent COVID-19.

CDR3 amino acids: CASSPAGVGNQPQHF. In DNA form, the CDR3 reads TGTGCCAGCAGCCCCGCAGGGGTTGGCAATCAGCCCCAGCATTTT. This chain links TRBV6-5 with TRBJ1-5; the D gene is possibly TRBD1 (6 bases). The CDR3 has 15 amino acids. CDR1 is MNHEY and CDR2 is SVGAGI in the germline V gene. V lost 6 bases and J lost 2, with 14 bases in between.

This clone was seen a few times. At one boundary the junction diverges from the germline segment, which might be a read error. This rearrangement joins TRBV6-5 to TRBJ1-5; D is ambiguous. From germline, CDR1 is MNHEY and CDR2 SVGAGI. The CDR3 totals 14 residues. The CDR3 reads CASAEPASHQPQHF. As DNA, the CDR3 is TGTGCCAGCGCAGAACCGGCTAGCCATCAGCCCCAGCATTTT.

CDR3 sequence (DNA): TGTGCCAGCGGGGGGGGAAACACCATATATTTT. It specifies CASGGGNTIYF. The V gene is TRBV6-5, the J gene TRBJ1-3, with D tentatively TRBD1 (5 bases). The CDR3 totals 11 residues. The V end was cut by 8 bases, the J end by 4 bases, with 6 bases between. Per the germline V gene, CDR1 is MNHEY and CDR2 is SVGAGI.

The J gene is TRBJ1-1, the V gene TRBV5-1; D may be TRBD1 (5 bases). V was pared by 0 bases and J by 1 base, with 10 bases between. The CDR3 extends over 15 amino acids. Germline CDR1 reads SGHRS; CDR2 reads YFSETQ. CDR3 coding DNA: TGCGCCAGCAGCTTGGGCAGGGTCGGGAACACTGAAGCTTTCTTT. Residues: CASSLGRVGNTEAFF.

CDR3 residues: CASSLDRQYTEAFF. As DNA, the CDR3 is TGTGCCAGCAGCTTAGATCGACAGTACACTGAAGCTTTCTTT. V gene TRBV11-2 combines with J gene TRBJ1-1; possible D gene TRBD1, 5 bases. V was shortened by 0 bases and J by 3 bases, with 8 bases between the two germline ends. The CDR3 extends over 14 amino acids. Germline values: CDR1 SGHAT, CDR2 FQNNGV.